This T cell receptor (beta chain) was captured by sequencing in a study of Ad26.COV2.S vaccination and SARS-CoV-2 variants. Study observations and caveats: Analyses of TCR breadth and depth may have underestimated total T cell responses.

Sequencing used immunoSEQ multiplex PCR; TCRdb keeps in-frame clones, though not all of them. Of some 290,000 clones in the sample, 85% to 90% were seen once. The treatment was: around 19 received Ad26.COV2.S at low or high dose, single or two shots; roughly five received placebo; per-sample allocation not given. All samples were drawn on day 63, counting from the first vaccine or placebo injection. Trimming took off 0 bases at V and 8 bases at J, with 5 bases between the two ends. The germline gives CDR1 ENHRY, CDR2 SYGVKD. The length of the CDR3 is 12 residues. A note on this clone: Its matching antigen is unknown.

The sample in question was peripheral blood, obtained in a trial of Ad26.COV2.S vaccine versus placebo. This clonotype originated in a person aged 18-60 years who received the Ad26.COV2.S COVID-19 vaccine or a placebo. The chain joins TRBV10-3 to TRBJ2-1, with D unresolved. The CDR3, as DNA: TGTGCCATCAGTGAGTCGGCGGATGAGCAGTTCTTC. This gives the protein CAISESADEQFF.